This record concerns one T cell receptor (beta chain) sequence. Its matching antigen is unknown. This entry belongs to a study of cytomegalovirus exposure and HLA in healthy donors. The wider study: Around 77% of around 400 genotyped donors fell in the Caucasian-associated ancestry cluster. Study conclusions and caveats: The listing of 150 to 200 TCR beta chains classed them as cytomegalovirus-associated.

Donors had nominal health at sampling but likely had unrecorded immune exposures. After removal of 5 bases from V and 11 bases from J, the junction contained 8 bases not matched to a gene. Germline CDR1 reads MNHEY; CDR2 reads SVGAGI. This CDR3 has 12 amino acids. Vbeta (60) and Jbeta (13) primers were used in the PCR. Per the original methods: An analysis performed later counted about 80 million unique TCR beta chains (roughly 10 million of them shared). The method was immunoSEQ multiplex PCR; TCRdb's version includes in-frame clones alone and lacks a portion of them. That table supplies the V and J calls and clone size; D and trimming were determined from the DNA. The listing records 45,000 or so clones.

The sequenced sample consisted of PBMCs. The origin of this receptor is a male donor in good health and CMV-seronegative. This rearrangement joins TRBV6-5 to TRBJ1-2; TRBD1 aligns across 7 bases. The CDR3 spells CASSSQGGQYTF. The DNA of the CDR3 is TGTGCCAGCAGTAGCCAAGGGGGCCAATACACCTTC.